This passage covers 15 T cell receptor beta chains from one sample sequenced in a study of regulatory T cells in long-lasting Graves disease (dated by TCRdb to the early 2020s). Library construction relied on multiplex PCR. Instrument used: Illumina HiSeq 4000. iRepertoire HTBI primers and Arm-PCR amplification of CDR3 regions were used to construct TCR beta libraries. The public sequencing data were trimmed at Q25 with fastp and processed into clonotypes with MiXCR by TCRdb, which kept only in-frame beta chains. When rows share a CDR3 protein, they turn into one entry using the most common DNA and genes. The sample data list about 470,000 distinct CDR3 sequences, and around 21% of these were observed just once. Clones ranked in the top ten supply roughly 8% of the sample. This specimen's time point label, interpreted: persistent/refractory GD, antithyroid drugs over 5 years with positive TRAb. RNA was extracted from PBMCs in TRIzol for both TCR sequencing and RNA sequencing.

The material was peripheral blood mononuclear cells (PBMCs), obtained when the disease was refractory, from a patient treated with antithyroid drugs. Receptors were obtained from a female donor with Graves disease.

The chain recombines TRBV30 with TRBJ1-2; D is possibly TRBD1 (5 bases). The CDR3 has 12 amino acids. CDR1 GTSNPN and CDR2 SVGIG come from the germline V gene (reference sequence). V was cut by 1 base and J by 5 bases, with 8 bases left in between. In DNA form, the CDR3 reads TGTGCCTGGAGTGACAGGATATATGGCTACACCTTC. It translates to CAWSDRIYGYTF. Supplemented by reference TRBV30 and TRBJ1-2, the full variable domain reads SQTIHQWPATLVQPVGSPLSLECTVEGTSNPNLYWYRQAAGRGLQLLFYSVGIGQISSEVPQNLSASRPQDRQFILSSKKLLLSDSGFYLCAWSDRIYGYTFGSGTRLTVV.

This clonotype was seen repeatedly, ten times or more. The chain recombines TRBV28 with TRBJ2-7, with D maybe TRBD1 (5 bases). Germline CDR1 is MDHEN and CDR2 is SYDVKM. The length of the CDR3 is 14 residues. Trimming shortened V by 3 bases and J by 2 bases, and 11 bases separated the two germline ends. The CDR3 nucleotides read TGTGCCAGCAGTTTGACAGCCCATCCCTACGAGCAGTACTTC. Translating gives CASSLTAHPYEQYF.

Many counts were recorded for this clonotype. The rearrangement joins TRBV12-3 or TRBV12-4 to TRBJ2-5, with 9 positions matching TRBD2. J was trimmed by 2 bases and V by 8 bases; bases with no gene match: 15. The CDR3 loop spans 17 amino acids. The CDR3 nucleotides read TGTGCCAGCCCCTCACCCCCCCTAGCGGGAAAACAAGAGACCCAGTACTTC. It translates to CASPSPPLAGKQETQYF.

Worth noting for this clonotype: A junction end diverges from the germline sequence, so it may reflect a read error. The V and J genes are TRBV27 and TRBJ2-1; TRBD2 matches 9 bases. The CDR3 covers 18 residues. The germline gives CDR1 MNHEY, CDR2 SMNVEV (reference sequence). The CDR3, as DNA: TGTGCCAGCACCTCCTCCGCACTAGCGGGCCTCTCCCACAATGAGCAGTTCTTC. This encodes CASTSSALAGLSHNEQFF.

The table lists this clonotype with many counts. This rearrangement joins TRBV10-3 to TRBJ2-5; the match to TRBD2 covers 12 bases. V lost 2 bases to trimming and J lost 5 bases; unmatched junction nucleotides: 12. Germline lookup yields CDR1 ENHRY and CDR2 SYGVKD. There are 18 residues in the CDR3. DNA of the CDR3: TGTGCCATCAGTGAGCCCCGTAGGACTAGCGGGAAATGGGAGACCCAGTACTTC. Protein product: CAISEPRRTSGKWETQYF.

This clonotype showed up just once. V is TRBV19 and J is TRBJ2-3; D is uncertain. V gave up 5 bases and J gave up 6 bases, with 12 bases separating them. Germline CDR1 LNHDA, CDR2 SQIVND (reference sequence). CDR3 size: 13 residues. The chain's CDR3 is CASSWQTPDTQYF. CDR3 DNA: TGTGCCAGTAGTTGGCAGACCCCGGATACGCAGTATTTT.

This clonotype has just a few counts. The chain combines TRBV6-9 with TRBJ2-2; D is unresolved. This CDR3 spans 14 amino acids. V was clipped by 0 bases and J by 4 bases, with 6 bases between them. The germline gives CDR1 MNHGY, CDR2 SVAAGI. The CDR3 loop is CASSYSQRTGELFF. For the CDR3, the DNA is TGTGCCAGCAGTTATTCCCAGCGCACCGGGGAGCTGTTTTTT.

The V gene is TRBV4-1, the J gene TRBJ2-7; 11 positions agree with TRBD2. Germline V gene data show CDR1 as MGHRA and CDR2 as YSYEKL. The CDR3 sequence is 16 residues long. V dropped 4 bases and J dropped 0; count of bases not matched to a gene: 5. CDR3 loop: CASSPALAGGSYEQYF. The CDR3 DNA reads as TGCGCCAGCAGCCCAGCCCTAGCGGGGGGCTCCTACGAGCAGTACTTC.

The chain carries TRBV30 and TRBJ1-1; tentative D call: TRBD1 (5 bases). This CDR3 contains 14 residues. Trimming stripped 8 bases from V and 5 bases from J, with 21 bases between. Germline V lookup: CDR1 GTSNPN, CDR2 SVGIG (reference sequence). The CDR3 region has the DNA TGTGCCGGGACCCGGGGCAATCTGGGGACTGAAGCTTTCTTT. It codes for CAGTRGNLGTEAFF.

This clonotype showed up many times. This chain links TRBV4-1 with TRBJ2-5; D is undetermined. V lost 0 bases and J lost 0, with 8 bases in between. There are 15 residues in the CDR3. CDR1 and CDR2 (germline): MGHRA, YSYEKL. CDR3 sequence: CASSQEQLYQETQYF. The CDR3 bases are TGCGCCAGCAGCCAAGAGCAATTGTACCAAGAGACCCAGTACTTC.

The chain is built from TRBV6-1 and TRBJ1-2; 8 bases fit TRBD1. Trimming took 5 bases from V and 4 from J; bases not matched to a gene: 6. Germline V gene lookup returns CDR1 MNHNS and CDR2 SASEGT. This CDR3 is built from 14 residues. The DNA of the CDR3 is TGTGCCAGCAGTAACCCCGGGACAGGCTATGGCTACACCTTC. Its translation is CASSNPGTGYGYTF.

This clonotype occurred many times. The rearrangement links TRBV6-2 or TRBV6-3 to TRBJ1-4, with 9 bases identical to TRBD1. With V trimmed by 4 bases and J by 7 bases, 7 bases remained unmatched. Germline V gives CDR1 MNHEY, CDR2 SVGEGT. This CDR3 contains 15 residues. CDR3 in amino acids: CASSSRDREGEKLFF. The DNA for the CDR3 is TGTGCCAGCAGTTCCCGGGACAGGGAGGGTGAAAAACTGTTTTTT.

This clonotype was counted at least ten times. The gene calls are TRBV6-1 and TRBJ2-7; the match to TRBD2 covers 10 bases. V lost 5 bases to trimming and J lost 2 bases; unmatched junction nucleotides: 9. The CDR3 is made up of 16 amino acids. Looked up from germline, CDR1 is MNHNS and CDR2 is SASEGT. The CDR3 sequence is CASSPGASGRPYEQYF. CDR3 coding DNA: TGTGCCAGCAGTCCCGGGGCTAGCGGGAGACCCTACGAGCAGTACTTC.

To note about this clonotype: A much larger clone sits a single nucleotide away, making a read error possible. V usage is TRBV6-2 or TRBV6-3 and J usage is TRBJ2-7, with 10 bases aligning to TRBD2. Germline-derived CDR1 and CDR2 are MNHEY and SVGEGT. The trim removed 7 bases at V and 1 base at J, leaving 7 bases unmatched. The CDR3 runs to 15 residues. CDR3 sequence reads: CASTGGLAASYEQYF. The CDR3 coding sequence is TGTGCCAGCACCGGAGGACTAGCGGCTTCCTACGAGCAGTACTTC.

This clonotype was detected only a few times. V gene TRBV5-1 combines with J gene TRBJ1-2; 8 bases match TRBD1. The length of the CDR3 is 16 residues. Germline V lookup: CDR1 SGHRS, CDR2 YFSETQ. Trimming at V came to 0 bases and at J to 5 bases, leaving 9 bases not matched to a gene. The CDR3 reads CASSLEPQGARYGYTF. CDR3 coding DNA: TGCGCCAGCAGCTTGGAGCCTCAGGGGGCGCGGTATGGCTACACCTTC.